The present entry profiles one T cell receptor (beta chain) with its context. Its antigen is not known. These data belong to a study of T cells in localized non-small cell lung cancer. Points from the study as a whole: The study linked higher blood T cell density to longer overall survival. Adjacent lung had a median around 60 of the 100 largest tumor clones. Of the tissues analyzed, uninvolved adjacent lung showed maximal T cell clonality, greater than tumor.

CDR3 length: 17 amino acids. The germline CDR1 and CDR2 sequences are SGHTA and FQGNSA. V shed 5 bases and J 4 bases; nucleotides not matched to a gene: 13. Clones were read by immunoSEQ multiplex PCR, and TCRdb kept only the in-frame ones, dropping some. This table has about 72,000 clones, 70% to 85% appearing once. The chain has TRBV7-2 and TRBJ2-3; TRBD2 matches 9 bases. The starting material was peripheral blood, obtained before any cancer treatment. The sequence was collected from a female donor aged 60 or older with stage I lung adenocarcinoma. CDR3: CASSLAIGAGGPDTQYF. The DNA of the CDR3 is TGTGCCAGCAGCCTCGCAATCGGGGCGGGGGGGCCAGATACGCAGTATTTT.